The 14 T cell receptor beta chains below all came from one sample that was sequenced in a study of OX40 agonist ivuxolimab in advanced cancers. TCRdb keeps only in-frame clones here, not all; method: immunoSEQ multiplex PCR. The profile shows roughly 80,000 clones, around nine tenths of them singletons. Sample: CD4+ or CD8+ T cells sorted from blood, taken in a trial of the OX40 agonist ivuxolimab. The receptors were gathered from an adult with an advanced solid tumor such as melanoma, head and neck, liver or kidney cancer.

The chain is built from TRBV7-9 and TRBJ2-1; possibly TRBD2 for D (5 bases). The germline gives CDR1 SEHNR, CDR2 FQNEAQ (reference sequence). Trimming took off 4 bases at V and 0 bases at J, with 13 bases between the two ends. The CDR3 spans 16 residues. In DNA form, the CDR3 reads TGTGCCAGCAGCTCTGCGACGGGAACCTCCTACAATGAGCAGTTCTTC. Encoded protein: CASSSATGTSYNEQFF.

This chain connects TRBV19 to TRBJ1-5; 7 nucleotides match TRBD1. Germline V gene sequence: CDR1 LNHDA, CDR2 SQIVND (reference sequence). The junction had 13 bases not matched to a gene; V was cut back by 3 bases and J by 5 bases. The CDR3 contains 17 residues. For the CDR3, the DNA is TGTGCCAGTAGTATTGGTCTGTCGACGGGACAGCATCAGCCCCAGCATTTT. It specifies CASSIGLSTGQHQPQHF.

This clone appeared a single time. The chain employs TRBV6-1 and TRBJ1-2, with unresolved D. Trimming left V 1 base short and J 8 bases short, with 11 bases between. Germline assignment: CDR1 MNHNS and CDR2 SASEGT. This CDR3 is 13 amino acids long. CDR3 DNA sequence: TGTGCCAGCAGTGAAGGGAATAAGTCGGGCTACACCTTC. Amino acid sequence: CASSEGNKSGYTF.

This clone occurred once. The gene calls are TRBV5-8 and TRBJ1-1; no definite D call. The V gene lost 4 bases and the J gene lost 5 bases, with 18 bases spanning the gap. The CDR3 runs to 15 residues. Germline CDR1 SGHTS, CDR2 YDEGEE. CDR3 sequence: CASSPPAIGFTEAFF. The DNA for the CDR3 is TGTGCCAGCAGCCCCCCCGCCATAGGATTTACTGAAGCTTTCTTT.

The chain has TRBV5-8 and TRBJ1-4; 12 bases map to TRBD1. There are 17 residues in the CDR3. V lost 3 bases, J lost 8 bases, and 11 bases stayed unmatched. Germline CDR1 and CDR2: SGHTS and YDEGEE. Here the CDR3 reads CASSSGQGARVEEKLFF. As DNA, the CDR3 is TGTGCCAGCAGCTCGGGACAGGGGGCGAGGGTTGAAGAAAAACTGTTTTTT.

The chain joins TRBV20-1 to TRBJ2-7; TRBD2 is a possible D gene (6 bases). CDR3 size: 11 residues. Per germline, CDR1 DFQATT and CDR2 SNEGSKA (reference sequence). This CDR3 reads CRGGGMNEQYF. The CDR3 region has the DNA TGCAGGGGTGGGGGGATGAACGAGCAGTACTTC.

The V gene is TRBV28, the J gene TRBJ2-1; unclear D gene. Germline values: CDR1 MDHEN, CDR2 SYDVKM. The CDR3 is 11 amino acids. Trimming took 4 bases from V and 5 from J, leaving 3 bases between them. The CDR3: CASSSHNEQFF. CDR3 DNA sequence: TGTGCCAGCAGTTCACACAATGAGCAGTTCTTC.

The chain links TRBV15 to TRBJ2-3, with TRBD2 as a possible D gene (5 bases). V gave up 6 bases and J gave up 2 bases, with 9 bases separating them. Germline V gives CDR1 LNHNV, CDR2 YYDKDF (reference sequence). The CDR3 consists of 13 residues. In DNA, the CDR3 is TGTGCCACCAGGCGGGTCCCCACAGATACGCAGTATTTT. Its protein product is CATRRVPTDTQYF.

V usage is TRBV6-7 and J usage is TRBJ2-3; 9 bases align to TRBD2. TRBV6-7 is an open reading frame, and its role is uncertain. V lost 0 bases to trimming and J lost 4 bases; unmatched junction nucleotides: 8. The CDR3 loop spans 17 amino acids. CDR3 residues: CASSYSRQREEPDTQYF. The CDR3 region has the DNA TGTGCCAGCAGTTACTCGAGGCAGCGGGAGGAACCAGATACGCAGTATTTT.

This rearrangement joins TRBV4-1 to TRBJ2-3; D not certain. Germline CDR1 MGHRA, CDR2 YSYEKL. The CDR3 is made up of 16 amino acids. Trimming removed 1 base from V and 2 bases from J, with 13 bases in between. CDR3 sequence (DNA): TGCGCCAGCAGCCAAGCCGTCAGCCTGCCCACAGATACGCAGTATTTT. This codes for CASSQAVSLPTDTQYF.

The gene calls are TRBV9 and TRBJ1-1, with 7 bases identical to TRBD1. V was clipped by 0 bases and J by 3 bases; unmatched bases: 5. The germline CDR1 and CDR2 sequences are SGDLS and YYNGEE. The CDR3 is made up of 15 amino acids. CDR3 region: CASSVDGDSYTEAFF. The CDR3 DNA reads as TGTGCCAGCAGCGTAGACGGGGACAGCTACACTGAAGCTTTCTTT.

J is TRBJ1-4 and V is TRBV9, with D unresolved. This CDR3 has 15 residues. The V gene's germline CDR1 is SGDLS and CDR2 YYNGEE. The ends were cut back, 4 bases at V and 4 bases at J, with 14 bases in the middle. The CDR3 sequence is CASSPHGRVNEKLFF. CDR3 coding DNA: TGTGCCAGCAGCCCCCATGGAAGGGTTAATGAAAAACTGTTTTTT.

V is TRBV19 and J is TRBJ2-1; 8 nucleotides agree with TRBD2. This CDR3 has 14 residues. J gave up 7 bases and V 5 bases, and 7 bases lay outside the gene matches. From germline, CDR1 is LNHDA and CDR2 SQIVND (reference sequence). CDR3: CASSPRGGRNEQFF. The CDR3 bases are TGTGCCAGTAGTCCTAGGGGCGGGAGGAATGAGCAGTTCTTC.

This chain connects TRBV5-4 to TRBJ2-5, with D maybe TRBD2 (6 bases). V shed 4 bases and J shed 2 bases, with 12 bases lying between them. Germline V lookup: CDR1 SGHNT, CDR2 YYREEE (reference sequence). This CDR3 spans 14 amino acids. CDR3 amino acids: CASSTAGSQETQYF. CDR3 nucleotides: TGTGCCAGCAGCACAGCGGGCAGTCAAGAGACCCAGTACTTC. The full variable domain, in which reference TRBV5-4 and TRBJ2-5 provide the parts outside the CDR3, is ETGVTQSPTHLIKTRGQQVTLRCSSQSGHNTVSWYQQALGQGPQFIFQYYREEENGRGNFPPRFSGLQFPNYSSELNVNALELDDSALYLCASSTAGSQETQYFGPGTRLLVL.